Listed below are T cell receptor beta chains from one sample, sequenced in a study of PD-L1 blockade in urothelial cancer. Some clones are missing from TCRdb's copy, which holds only in-frame ones; the method was immunoSEQ multiplex PCR. The table shows some 97,000 clones, with 91% occurring only once. This sample comprised PBMCs, obtained around atezolizumab (anti-PD-L1) treatment. These receptors were obtained from a woman of 80 years or more with urothelial cancer. Each CDR3 is given with its conserved first and last residue. The D gene is left open where the match is weak. The size of a clone is reported for some rows only, either as once, few or many, or as a class for expanded clones.

clone_size	j_call	d_call	v_call	cdr3_aa	cdr3_nt
NA	TRBJ1-5	TRBD1	TRBV6-4	CASSAAGGANQPQHF	TGTGCCAGCAGTGCCGCAGGGGGTGCCAATCAGCCCCAGCATTTT
NA	TRBJ2-2	TRBD1	TRBV9	CASSPQYPGQGGTGELFF	TGTGCCAGCAGCCCTCAATACCCGGGACAGGGGGGCACCGGGGAGCTGTTTTTT
NA	TRBJ1-4	NA	TRBV2	CASSLRPQATNEKLFF	TGTGCCAGCAGTCTCCGTCCACAGGCAACTAATGAAAAACTGTTTTTT
once	TRBJ1-4	NA	TRBV6-6	CASSPREATNEKLFF	TGTGCCAGCAGTCCCCGGGAGGCAACTAATGAAAAACTGTTTTTT
NA	TRBJ2-7	TRBD1	TRBV12-5	CASGLDRGVQYF	TGTGCTAGTGGTTTAGACAGGGGAGTGCAGTACTTC
NA	TRBJ2-3	NA	TRBV6-1	CASSALARKSYSTDTQYF	TGTGCCAGCAGTGCCCTAGCGAGAAAATCATATAGCACAGATACGCAGTATTTT
NA	TRBJ2-1	TRBD2	TRBV5-4	CASSLGTSGRAGEQFF	TGTGCCAGCAGCCTCGGGACTAGCGGGAGGGCGGGGGAGCAGTTCTTC
NA	TRBJ2-7	TRBD2	TRBV7-2	CASSARRLAGGEQYF	TGTGCCAGCAGCGCCCGCCGACTAGCGGGAGGCGAGCAGTACTTC
NA	TRBJ1-1	TRBD1	TRBV28	CASGQGDRTEAFF	TGTGCCAGTGGACAGGGGGATCGCACTGAAGCTTTCTTT
NA	TRBJ2-5	TRBD2	TRBV5-1	CASSLNSGKETQYF	TGCGCCAGCAGCCTCAATAGCGGGAAAGAGACCCAGTACTTC
NA	TRBJ2-1	NA	TRBV15	CATSRDRGNYNEQFF	TGTGCCACCAGCAGAGATAGGGGGAATTACAATGAGCAGTTCTTC